The 8 T cell receptor beta chains below were found in one sample sequenced in a study of blood T cell repertoires in COVID-19. Profiling relied on immunoSEQ multiplex PCR, and the TCRdb table lists in-frame clones only, not all of them. Here the sample spans over 250,000 clones, 80% to 90% being singletons. The sample was peripheral blood. These receptors all stem from a woman in her fifties or sixties with acute or convalescent COVID-19.

The CDR3 here is CATREGMNTGELFF. CDR3 DNA sequence: TGTGCCACCAGGGAGGGGATGAACACCGGGGAGCTGTTTTTT. V gene TRBV24-1 combines with J gene TRBJ2-2; D may be TRBD2 (6 bases). V shed 7 bases and J shed 1 base, with 9 bases lying between them. From germline, CDR1 is KGHDR and CDR2 SFDVKD. The CDR3 sequence is 14 residues long.

This chain joins TRBV5-4 and TRBJ2-5, with 11 bases that match TRBD2. J gave up 1 base and V 4 bases, and 3 bases lay outside the gene matches. CDR3 length: 15 residues. Germline loops: CDR1 SGHNT, CDR2 YYREEE (reference sequence). The CDR3: CASSRTSGPQETQYF. The CDR3 nucleotides are TGTGCCAGCAGCCGGACTAGCGGGCCCCAAGAGACCCAGTACTTC. The complete variable domain, with remaining parts taken from reference TRBV5-4 and TRBJ2-5, reads ETGVTQSPTHLIKTRGQQVTLRCSSQSGHNTVSWYQQALGQGPQFIFQYYREEENGRGNFPPRFSGLQFPNYSSELNVNALELDDSALYLCASSRTSGPQETQYFGPGTRLLVL.

This clone appeared once. The chain combines TRBV7-2 with TRBJ2-1; no clear D gene. This CDR3 has 14 amino acids. CDR1 SGHTA and CDR2 FQGNSA come from the germline V gene. Trimming shortened V by 1 base and J by 6 bases, and 10 bases separated the two germline ends. This CDR3 reads CASSLEQTSNEQFF. The CDR3 DNA reads TGTGCCAGCAGCTTAGAACAGACAAGCAATGAGCAGTTCTTC.

This rearrangement joins TRBV7-9 to TRBJ2-3; 14 bases agree with TRBD2. V lost 5 bases and J lost 4; bases outside the gene matches: 5. The CDR3 contains 16 residues. CDR1 is SEHNR and CDR2 is FQNEAQ in the germline V gene (reference sequence). This CDR3 is CASSTGTSGSPDTQYF. The CDR3 DNA follows: TGTGCCAGCAGCACCGGGACTAGCGGGAGCCCAGATACGCAGTATTTT.

The chain has TRBV29-1 and TRBJ2-7, with 8 bases fitting TRBD2. There are 15 residues in the CDR3. V gave up 3 bases and J gave up 3 bases; unmatched junction bases: 10. Germline V gene lookup returns CDR1 SQVTM and CDR2 ANQGSEA. The CDR3 bases are TGCAGCGTTGAGAGGCCCTCGGCGGGAGGCTACGAGCAGTACTTC. Translation gives CSVERPSAGGYEQYF.

J is TRBJ1-6 and V is TRBV2; D is uncertain. V dropped 3 bases and J dropped 4 bases, with 10 bases sitting between them. The CDR3 length is 15 residues. The V gene's germline CDR1 is SNHLY and CDR2 FYNNEI. The CDR3 DNA reads as TGTGCCAGCAGTGATCAGTCAGATTATAATTCACCCCTCCACTTT. It is translated as CASSDQSDYNSPLHF.

The V call is TRBV27, the J call TRBJ1-3; TRBD1 matches at 8 bases. Germline V gives CDR1 MNHEY, CDR2 SMNVEV (reference sequence). The CDR3 is 15 residues long. Unmatched junction bases numbered 7, after V lost 5 bases and J lost 4 bases. The CDR3 DNA is TGTGCCAGCAGTCGCGACAGGGGAACCGGAAACACCATATATTTT. It translates to CASSRDRGTGNTIYF.

This clone has a single count. The rearrangement links TRBV20-1 to TRBJ2-5, with TRBD2 matching 8 bases. CDR1 and CDR2 from the germline V gene are DFQATT and SNEGSKA (reference sequence). There are 15 residues in the CDR3. The V gene end was trimmed by 3 bases and the J gene end by 1 base; junction bases not matched to a gene: 7. CDR3: CSASRVAGLQETQYF. CDR3 bases: TGCAGTGCTAGTAGGGTAGCGGGGCTCCAAGAGACCCAGTACTTC.